These T cell receptor beta chains were read from a single sample in a study of blood T cell repertoires in COVID-19. Profiling relied on immunoSEQ multiplex PCR, and the TCRdb table lists in-frame clones only, not all of them. The table lists about 150,000 clones, approximately 85% of them singletons. Sequencing input: PBMCs or T cells enriched from blood (not recorded which). Source of these receptors: a woman between 45 and 60 years old with acute COVID-19. The conserved cysteine and the conserved F or W are not part of the CDR3 here.

V: TRBV4-1; CDR3: ASSQDRRDYEQY
V: TRBV7-8; CDR3: ASSLGQANYGYT
V: TRBV9; CDR3: ASSVGVVAGVYTGELF
V: TRBV6-2/TRBV6-3; CDR3: ASRPFISRRGSDTQY
V: TRBV6-5; CDR3: ASIGTSMAGELF
V: TRBV10-3; CDR3: AISDREDYNEQF
V: TRBV10-2; CDR3: ASSDLGLAGTPVNEQF
V: TRBV30; CDR3: AWSVSRRSNYGYT
V: TRBV5-1; CDR3: ASSGEDEKLF
V: TRBV5-6; CDR3: ASSFWDRAT
V: TRBV11-1; CDR3: ASSTTNEQF
V: TRBV28; CDR3: ASSTGLAGYEQY